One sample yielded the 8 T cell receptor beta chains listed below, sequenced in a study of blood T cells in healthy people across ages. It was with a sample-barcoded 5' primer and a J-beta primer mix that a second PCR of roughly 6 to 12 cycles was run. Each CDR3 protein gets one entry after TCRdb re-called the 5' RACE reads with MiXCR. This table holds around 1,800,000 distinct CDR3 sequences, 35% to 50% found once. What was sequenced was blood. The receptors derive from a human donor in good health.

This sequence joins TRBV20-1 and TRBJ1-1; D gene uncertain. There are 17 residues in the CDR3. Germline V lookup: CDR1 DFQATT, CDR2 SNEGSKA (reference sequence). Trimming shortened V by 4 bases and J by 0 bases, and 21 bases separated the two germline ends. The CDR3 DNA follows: TGCAGTGCTACAACTACTTTAAGACGGGAACTGAACACTGAAGCTTTCTTT. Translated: CSATTTLRRELNTEAFF.

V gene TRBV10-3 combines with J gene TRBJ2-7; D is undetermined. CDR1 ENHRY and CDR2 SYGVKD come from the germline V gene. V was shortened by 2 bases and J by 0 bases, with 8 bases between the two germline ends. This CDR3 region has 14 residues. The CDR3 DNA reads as TGTGCCATCAGTGAGCCAACAGACTCCTACGAGCAGTACTTC. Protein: CAISEPTDSYEQYF.

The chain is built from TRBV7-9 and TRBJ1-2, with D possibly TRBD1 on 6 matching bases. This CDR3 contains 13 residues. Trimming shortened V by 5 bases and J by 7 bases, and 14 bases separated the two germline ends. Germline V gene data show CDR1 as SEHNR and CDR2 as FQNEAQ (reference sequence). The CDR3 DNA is TGTGCCAGCAGCGTGGACAGCCTCAGTGGCTACACCTTC. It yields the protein CASSVDSLSGYTF.

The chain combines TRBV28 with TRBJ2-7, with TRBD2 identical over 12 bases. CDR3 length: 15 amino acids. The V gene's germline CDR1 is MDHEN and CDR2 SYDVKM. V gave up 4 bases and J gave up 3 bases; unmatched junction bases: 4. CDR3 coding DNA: TGTGCCAGCAGTTCCCCGACTAGCGGGAGCTACGAGCAGTACTTC. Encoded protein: CASSSPTSGSYEQYF.

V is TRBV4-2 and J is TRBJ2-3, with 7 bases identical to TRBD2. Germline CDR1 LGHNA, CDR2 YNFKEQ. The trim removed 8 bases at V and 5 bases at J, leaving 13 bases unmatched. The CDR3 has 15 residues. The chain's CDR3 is CASRLGGVSEDTQYF. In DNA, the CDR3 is TGTGCCAGCCGCCTGGGGGGGGTATCGGAAGATACGCAGTATTTT.

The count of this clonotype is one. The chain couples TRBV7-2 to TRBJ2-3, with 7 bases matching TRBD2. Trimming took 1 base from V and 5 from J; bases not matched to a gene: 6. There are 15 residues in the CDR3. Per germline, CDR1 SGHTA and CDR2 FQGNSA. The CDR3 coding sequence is TGTGCCAGCAGCTTAGTCTCGGGGAGGGGAGATACGCAGTATTTT. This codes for CASSLVSGRGDTQYF.

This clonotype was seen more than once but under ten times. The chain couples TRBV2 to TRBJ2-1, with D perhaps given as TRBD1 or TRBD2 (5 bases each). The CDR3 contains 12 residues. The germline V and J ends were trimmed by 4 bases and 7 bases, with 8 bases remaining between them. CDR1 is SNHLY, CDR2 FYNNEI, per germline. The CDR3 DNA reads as TGTGCCAGCAGTGTTTGGGGGAATGAGCAGTTCTTC. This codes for CASSVWGNEQFF.

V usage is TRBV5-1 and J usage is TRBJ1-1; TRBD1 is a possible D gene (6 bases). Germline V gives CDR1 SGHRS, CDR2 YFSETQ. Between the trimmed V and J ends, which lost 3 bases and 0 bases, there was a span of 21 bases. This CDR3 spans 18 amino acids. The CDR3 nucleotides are TGCGCCAGCAGCTACACAGGGCTTTCAAACTTTATGAACACTGAAGCTTTCTTT. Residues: CASSYTGLSNFMNTEAFF.